One sample yielded the 2 T cell receptor beta chains listed below, sequenced in a study of OX40 agonist ivuxolimab in advanced cancers. Some clones are missing from TCRdb's copy, which holds only in-frame ones; the method was immunoSEQ multiplex PCR. This sample has 75,000 to 100,000 clones, with about 90% found just once. Sequencing used CD4+ or CD8+ T cells sorted from blood, obtained in a trial of the OX40 agonist ivuxolimab. Receptor source: an adult with an advanced solid tumor such as melanoma, head and neck, liver or kidney cancer.

The rearrangement links TRBV28 to TRBJ1-2; 10 positions agree with TRBD1. With V trimmed by 10 bases and J by 4 bases, 9 bases remained unmatched. CDR3 length equals 14 residues. Looked up from germline, CDR1 is MDHEN and CDR2 is SYDVKM. In DNA form, the CDR3 reads TGTGCCACCATAAGACAGGGGGCAGCCTATGGCTACACCTTC. As protein: CATIRQGAAYGYTF.

J is TRBJ2-5 and V is TRBV18; weak D call: TRBD1 (5 bases). Germline loops: CDR1 KGHSH, CDR2 LQKENI. CDR3 length: 11 residues. Trimming took 4 bases from V and 5 from J, leaving 5 bases between them. For the CDR3, the DNA is TGTGCCAGCTCACAGGGGGAGACCCAGTACTTC. It codes for CASSQGETQYF.